The next 27 T cell receptor beta chains were all read from a single sample in a study of T-cell reconstitution after alpha-beta-depleted transplantation in children. Unique molecular identifiers featured in how the TCRbeta library was prepared. Using its own MiXCR run on the PCR reads, TCRdb lists one record per CDR3 protein. The repertoire has approximately 85,000 distinct CDR3 sequences, 13% to 15% of them found once; the top ten carry roughly 30%. This specimen was PBMCs, mostly from graft donor cells, taken 180 days after TCRalphabeta/CD19-depleted stem cell transplant. The receptors derive from a male patient aged 2 to 9 who had a stem cell transplant for acute lymphoblastic leukemia, so the T cells may come from the graft donor.

V is TRBV28 and J is TRBJ2-1, with D possibly TRBD2 on 5 matching bases. This CDR3 comprises 13 residues. The germline V gene encodes CDR1 MDHEN and CDR2 SYDVKM. Trimming stripped 2 bases from V and 7 bases from J, with 9 bases between. The CDR3 is CASSLGGTNEQFF. CDR3 sequence (DNA): TGTGCCAGCAGTTTAGGAGGAACGAATGAGCAGTTCTTC.

This clonotype was seen more than once but under ten times. J is TRBJ2-3 and V is TRBV7-8, with D perhaps matching TRBD2 (7 bases). The CDR3 is 16 residues long. Germline V lookup: CDR1 SGHVS, CDR2 FQNEAQ. V was pared by 2 bases and J by 5 bases, with 17 bases between. CDR3 sequence reads: CASSLRGGGRGDTQYF. The CDR3 bases are TGTGCCAGCAGCTTAAGGGGCGGGGGCCGGGGAGATACGCAGTATTTT.

This clonotype has ten or more counts. The rearrangement joins TRBV20-1 to TRBJ2-2, with D maybe TRBD2 (5 bases). Germline V lookup: CDR1 DFQATT, CDR2 SNEGSKA (reference sequence). The ends were cut back, 0 bases at V and 4 bases at J, with 15 bases in the middle. The CDR3 loop spans 16 amino acids. The CDR3 sequence is CSARDPWGVSTGELFF. The CDR3 DNA sequence: TGCAGTGCTAGAGATCCCTGGGGAGTGAGCACCGGGGAGCTGTTTTTT.

This clonotype was observed a handful of times. The V and J genes are TRBV10-3 and TRBJ2-7, with 8 bases that match TRBD1. Germline trimming cut 4 bases from V and 4 bases from J; bases unmatched to any gene: 3. Germline CDR1 ENHRY, CDR2 SYGVKD. This CDR3 has 13 residues. The CDR3 sequence: CAISGTGKYEQYF. CDR3 DNA sequence: TGTGCCATCAGTGGGACAGGGAAGTACGAGCAGTACTTC.

This clonotype was observed a handful of times. V gene TRBV6-4 combines with J gene TRBJ2-1; D is undetermined. Trimming shortened V by 7 bases and J by 7 bases, and 14 bases separated the two germline ends. CDR1 and CDR2 (germline): MRHNA, SNTAGT. The CDR3 runs to 13 residues. The DNA of the CDR3 is TGTGCCAGCACGGACCCCAAGAGGAATGAGCAGTTCTTC. Translated: CASTDPKRNEQFF.

The gene calls are TRBV20-1 and TRBJ2-7, with no clear D. Germline V CDR1 and CDR2: DFQATT, SNEGSKA (reference sequence). This CDR3 spans 12 amino acids. Trimming stripped 4 bases from V and 6 bases from J, with 13 bases between. CDR3 loop: CSATTPGGEQYF. The CDR3 coding sequence is TGCAGTGCTACCACACCGGGCGGCGAGCAGTACTTC.

V is TRBV10-3 and J is TRBJ2-3, with 9 bases lining up with TRBD2. CDR1 is ENHRY, CDR2 SYGVKD, per germline. V was clipped by 10 bases and J by 4 bases; unmatched bases: 6. CDR3 size: 13 residues. The CDR3 region is CATRGGGADTQYF. Here the CDR3 DNA reads TGTGCCACGCGCGGGGGGGGAGCAGATACGCAGTATTTT.

This clonotype was detected only a few times. The rearrangement links TRBV20-1 to TRBJ2-5; D not certain. The V end lost 6 bases, the J end lost 7 bases, and 18 bases lay between the germline ends. Germline values: CDR1 DFQATT, CDR2 SNEGSKA (reference sequence). There are 13 residues in the CDR3. The CDR3 loop is CSALNRDQRTQYF. CDR3 nucleotide sequence: TGCAGTGCCCTGAACAGAGACCAGAGGACCCAGTACTTC.

This clonotype was observed many times. The chain uses TRBV7-9 and TRBJ2-5, with D tentatively TRBD2 (5 bases). The CDR3 runs to 13 residues. Between the trimmed V and J ends, which lost 3 bases and 4 bases, there was a span of 9 bases. Germline lookup yields CDR1 SEHNR and CDR2 FQNEAQ (reference sequence). DNA of the CDR3: TGTGCCAGCAGCTTCCCCGGAGGAGAGACCCAGTACTTC. It encodes CASSFPGGETQYF. Combining the CDR3 with reference TRBV7-9 and TRBJ2-5 gives the whole variable domain DTGVSQNPRHKITKRGQNVTFRCDPISEHNRLYWYRQTLGQGPEFLTYFQNEAQLEKSRLLSDRFSAERPKGSFSTLEIQRTEQGDSAMYLCASSFPGGETQYFGPGTRLLVL.

There are many counts of this clonotype. The V call is TRBV24-1, the J call TRBJ2-2; TRBD2 aligns across 9 bases. CDR1 and CDR2 (germline): KGHDR, SFDVKD. V was pared by 0 bases and J by 7 bases, with 2 bases of the junction left unmatched. This CDR3 has 15 amino acids. The CDR3: CATSDLRTSDGELFF. For the CDR3, the DNA is TGTGCCACCAGTGATTTGAGGACTAGCGACGGGGAGCTGTTTTTT.

This clonotype turned up a few times. The V gene is TRBV4-3, the J gene TRBJ2-7; TRBD1 might be the D (6 bases). CDR1 and CDR2 from the germline V gene are LGHNA and YSLEER. With 0 bases removed from V and 7 bases from J, the gap between germline ends came to 19 bases. The CDR3 consists of 16 residues. CDR3: CASSQDRGRGPWEQYF. The CDR3 DNA is TGCGCCAGCAGCCAAGATCGGGGCAGGGGCCCTTGGGAGCAGTACTTC.

This chain joins TRBV11-2 and TRBJ2-7; no definite D call. This CDR3 is built from 15 residues. The germline V gene has CDR1 SGHAT and CDR2 FQNNGV. Trimming removed 1 base at V and 0 bases at J, with 10 bases between. The CDR3 reads CASSLGQYGSYEQYF. In nucleotides, the CDR3 is TGTGCCAGCAGCTTAGGTCAGTACGGCTCCTACGAGCAGTACTTC.

This clonotype has more than one count but fewer than ten. The J gene is TRBJ1-1, the V gene TRBV7-8; 8 bases are shared with TRBD1. This CDR3 has 15 amino acids. Germline V gene sequence: CDR1 SGHVS, CDR2 FQNEAQ. Unmatched junction bases numbered 3, after V lost 1 base and J lost 2 bases. The DNA for the CDR3 is TGTGCCAGCAGCTTAGGGGGACAGGTTAACACTGAAGCTTTCTTT. Translating it yields CASSLGGQVNTEAFF.

This clonotype showed up just a few times. This chain links TRBV18 with TRBJ1-4; 7 bases line up with TRBD1. The junction had 7 bases not matched to a gene; V was cut back by 1 base and J by 5 bases. Germline-derived CDR1 and CDR2 are KGHSH and LQKENI. CDR3 size: 16 residues. The CDR3 DNA is TGTGCCAGCTCACCACGAACGGACAGGACAAATGAAAAACTGTTTTTT. Translating it yields CASSPRTDRTNEKLFF.

The genes are TRBV3-1 and TRBJ1-2; no reliable D call. The CDR3 spans 14 residues. V lost 5 bases to trimming and J lost 4 bases, with 14 bases between them. Germline CDR1 reads LGHDT; CDR2 reads YNNKEL (reference sequence). DNA of the CDR3: TGTGCCAGCAGCGAACTAAGGATCCCCTATGGCTACACCTTC. This encodes CASSELRIPYGYTF. Full variable domain (remainder filled in from reference TRBV3-1 and TRBJ1-2): DTAVSQTPKYLVTQMGNDKSIKCEQNLGHDTMYWYKQDSKKFLKIMFSYNNKELIINETVPNRFSPKSPDKAHLNLHINSLELGDSAVYFCASSELRIPYGYTFGSGTRLTVV.

As for this clonotype: A much larger clone is a single base away; this may be a read error. The CDR3 bases are TGCGCCAGCAGCTTCGGGTCTAGCGGGAAGAACATTCAGTACTTC. It encodes CASSFGSSGKNIQYF. V and J are TRBV5-1 and TRBJ2-4; the match to TRBD2 covers 9 bases. Germline CDR1 reads SGHRS; CDR2 reads YFSETQ. This CDR3 spans 15 amino acids. Germline trimming cut 2 bases from V and 7 bases from J; bases unmatched to any gene: 7.

This clonotype was found many times. The chain joins TRBV7-3 to TRBJ1-1; TRBD1 matches 7 bases. Germline V CDR1 and CDR2: SGHTA, FQGTGA. CDR3 length: 15 residues. J gave up 0 bases and V 4 bases, and 5 bases lay outside the gene matches. The CDR3 reads CASSSSQGMNTEAFF. The DNA of the CDR3 is TGTGCCAGCAGCTCTTCACAGGGGATGAACACTGAAGCTTTCTTT.

There are a few counts of this clonotype. V is TRBV7-9 and J is TRBJ1-1; 8 bases match TRBD1. J lost 0 bases, V lost 8 bases, and 14 bases had no gene match. The germline CDR1 and CDR2 sequences are SEHNR and FQNEAQ (reference sequence). The CDR3 is 17 amino acids. The CDR3 DNA is TGTGCCAGCCTCCGGGGGGGACAGGCCCTCATGAACACTGAAGCTTTCTTT. The encoded protein is CASLRGGQALMNTEAFF.

This clonotype has only one observation. DNA for the CDR3: TGTGCCAGCACCCGAAGGGGCACTGAAGCTTTCTTT. Protein: CASTRRGTEAFF. V usage is TRBV7-9 and J usage is TRBJ1-1; the D gene is possibly TRBD1 (5 bases). V lost 7 bases and J lost 4, with 10 bases in between. CDR3 length: 12 amino acids. Per germline, CDR1 SEHNR and CDR2 FQNEAQ (reference sequence). Full variable domain (rest looked up from reference TRBV7-9 and TRBJ1-1): DTGVSQNPRHKITKRGQNVTFRCDPISEHNRLYWYRQTLGQGPEFLTYFQNEAQLEKSRLLSDRFSAERPKGSFSTLEIQRTEQGDSAMYLCASTRRGTEAFFGQGTRLTVV.

The chain links TRBV5-1 to TRBJ2-5; 10 bases agree with TRBD2. This CDR3 is built from 16 residues. The V segment lost 4 bases and the J segment 5 bases; nucleotides outside the gene matches: 11. Germline lookup yields CDR1 SGHRS and CDR2 YFSETQ. The CDR3 region is CASSPKTSGLRETQYF. The CDR3 region has the DNA TGCGCCAGCAGCCCGAAGACTAGCGGGTTGAGGGAGACCCAGTACTTC.

This clonotype was seen many times. J is TRBJ1-4 and V is TRBV11-1; unclear D gene. Trimming took off 5 bases at V and 5 bases at J, with 15 bases between the two ends. This CDR3 is 15 amino acids long. The germline CDR1 and CDR2 sequences are SGHAT and FQDESV (reference sequence). The CDR3 DNA follows: TGTGCCAGCAGCCCCACCCGGGCCCCAAATGAAAAACTGTTTTTT. This gives the protein CASSPTRAPNEKLFF.

This clonotype was seen more than once but under ten times. CDR3 sequence: CASSPWGLVEQYF. The CDR3 nucleotides read TGTGCCAGCAGCCCCTGGGGACTAGTCGAGCAGTACTTC. The chain recombines TRBV4-2 with TRBJ2-7, with 8 bases lining up with TRBD2. The CDR3 totals 13 residues. In germline, CDR1 is LGHNA, CDR2 YNFKEQ. J was trimmed by 6 bases and V by 4 bases; bases with no gene match: 5.

This clonotype was detected ten times or more. The CDR3 DNA reads as TGTGCCAGCAGCTTAGGACAGCAAGAGACCCAGTACTTC. This translates into CASSLGQQETQYF. The V gene is TRBV7-2, the J gene TRBJ2-5, with a tentative D call TRBD1 (5 bases). Germline V gene sequence: CDR1 SGHTA, CDR2 FQGNSA. The CDR3 is made up of 13 amino acids. Trimming took 1 base from V and 2 from J, leaving 5 bases between them.

This chain connects TRBV10-3 to TRBJ1-6; D remains unclear. This CDR3 has 14 amino acids. The germline V gene has CDR1 ENHRY and CDR2 SYGVKD. Deletions cut 3 bases from V and 4 bases from J, with 7 bases between. The DNA of the CDR3 is TGTGCCATCAGTGAAGGACCGTATAATTCACCCCTCCACTTT. Its translation: CAISEGPYNSPLHF.

The chain carries TRBV29-1 and TRBJ2-7; D perhaps matches TRBD2 (5 bases). The length of the CDR3 is 15 residues. Trimming cost V 3 bases and J 3 bases, with 18 bases left between them. Germline V gives CDR1 SQVTM, CDR2 ANQGSEA. CDR3 in DNA: TGCAGCGTTGATATACGACCCGGGGTTCACTACGAGCAGTACTTC. Translation gives CSVDIRPGVHYEQYF.

This chain joins TRBV20-1 and TRBJ2-5, with unresolved D. Trimming took off 3 bases at V and 6 bases at J, with 5 bases between the two ends. The CDR3 consists of 10 residues. Germline CDR1 DFQATT, CDR2 SNEGSKA (reference sequence). Here the CDR3 DNA reads TGCAGTGCTAGCATTCAGACCCAGTACTTC. This codes for CSASIQTQYF.

Ten or more counts support this clonotype. This sequence joins TRBV10-3 and TRBJ1-5; D possibly corresponds to TRBD1 (6 bases). The CDR3 runs 18 residues. Trimming stripped 3 bases from V and 1 base from J, with 19 bases between. Germline V lookup: CDR1 ENHRY, CDR2 SYGVKD. The CDR3 loop reads CAISEYFTGKGSNQPQHF. CDR3 DNA sequence: TGTGCCATCAGTGAATACTTTACAGGGAAGGGGAGCAATCAGCCCCAGCATTTT.